Listed here are 5 T cell receptor beta chains from one sample, sequenced in a study of blood T cells in healthy people across ages. The second PCR ran about 7 to 12 cycles with a sample-barcoded 5' primer and J-beta primers. Via MiXCR, TCRdb re-called the 5' RACE reads, giving one row per CDR3 protein. This table holds around 800,000 distinct CDR3 sequences, around 68% found once. Sequenced: blood. The receptors come from a young man in good health.

The sample holds a few counts of this clonotype. This rearrangement joins TRBV4-3 to TRBJ2-7; D tentatively reads TRBD1 or TRBD2 (5 bases each). This CDR3 has 16 residues. Germline-derived CDR1 and CDR2 are LGHNA and YSLEER. The ends were cut back, 0 bases at V and 3 bases at J, with 15 bases in the middle. In nucleotides, the CDR3 is TGCGCCAGCAGCCAAGATATGCTAACAGGAGGCTACGAGCAGTACTTC. Amino acid sequence: CASSQDMLTGGYEQYF.

The table lists this clonotype with many counts. The gene calls are TRBV7-2 and TRBJ2-7; tentatively, D is TRBD1 (7 bases). V gave up 5 bases and J gave up 7 bases, with 12 bases separating them. Per the germline V gene, CDR1 is SGHTA and CDR2 is FQGNSA. The CDR3 covers 12 residues. The CDR3 here is CASSPQGGEQYF. CDR3 bases: TGTGCCAGCAGCCCCCAGGGGGGAGAGCAGTACTTC.

This clonotype has a handful of counts. The rearrangement joins TRBV5-1 to TRBJ2-2; D assignment may be TRBD1 or TRBD2 (5 bases each). CDR3 size: 13 residues. V gave up 5 bases and J gave up 8 bases, with 13 bases separating them. Germline V gene lookup returns CDR1 SGHRS and CDR2 YFSETQ. The CDR3 region has the DNA TGCGCCAGCAGGACCGCAGGGAGTGGGGAGCTGTTTTTT. Translation gives CASRTAGSGELFF.

As DNA, the CDR3 is TGTGCCAGCAGTCGAGCGGGGGGGCCCTACGAGCAGTACTTC. Protein sequence: CASSRAGGPYEQYF. The genes are TRBV12-3 or TRBV12-4 and TRBJ2-7, with 10 nucleotides matching TRBD2. This CDR3 region has 14 residues. V was pared by 5 bases and J by 2 bases, with 3 bases of the junction left unmatched.

This chain joins TRBV10-3 and TRBJ2-2; D gene ambiguous. CDR1 and CDR2 (germline): ENHRY, SYGVKD. This CDR3 contains 12 residues. V was pared by 6 bases and J by 2 bases, with 4 bases between. CDR3 residues: CAIRRNTGELFF. The CDR3 DNA follows: TGTGCCATCAGGAGAAACACCGGGGAGCTGTTTTTT.